These 19 T cell receptor beta chains originate from one sample sequenced in a study of PD-1 blockade in mismatch repair-deficient tumors. TCRdb's table, derived via immunoSEQ multiplex PCR, lists solely in-frame clones and lacks some. The sample yields 77,000 or so clones, 65% to 85% seen once. The specimen comprised peripheral blood, sampled 44 weeks after starting pembrolizumab. The receptors were gathered from an adult with mismatch repair-deficient cancer.

The chain employs TRBV9 and TRBJ2-7; 9 bases map to TRBD2. The length of the CDR3 is 16 residues. Germline lookup yields CDR1 SGDLS and CDR2 YYNGEE. The junction had 11 bases not matched to a gene; V was cut back by 4 bases and J by 3 bases. The CDR3 loop is CASSPGGGSGSYEQYF. DNA of the CDR3: TGTGCCAGCAGCCCCGGCGGGGGTAGCGGGAGCTACGAGCAGTACTTC.

V and J are TRBV4-3 and TRBJ2-7; D gene unclear. The germline V gene encodes CDR1 LGHNA and CDR2 YSLEER. The CDR3 contains 15 residues. The V end was cut by 0 bases, the J end by 3 bases, with 12 bases between. The CDR3 DNA follows: TGCGCCAGCAGCCAAGAGATGTCACAACTCTACGAGCAGTACTTC. This encodes CASSQEMSQLYEQYF.

V is TRBV5-5 and J is TRBJ1-5; 10 nucleotides align to TRBD1. CDR1 and CDR2 from the germline V gene are SGHKS and YYEKEE (reference sequence). The CDR3 runs to 15 residues. V lost 4 bases to trimming and J lost 2 bases; unmatched junction nucleotides: 3. CDR3 sequence (DNA): TGTGCCAGCAGCGGCGGGACAGGGGGCAATCAGCCCCAGCATTTT. It specifies CASSGGTGGNQPQHF. Looking up the rest from reference TRBV5-5 and TRBJ1-5 gives the full variable domain: DAGVTQSPTHLIKTRGQQVTLRCSPISGHKSVSWYQQVLGQGPQFIFQYYEKEERGRGNFPDRFSARQFPNYSSELNVNALLLGDSALYLCASSGGTGGNQPQHFGDGTRLSIL.

By its share, this clone is medium-sized (0.01 to 0.1%). The chain combines TRBV5-4 with TRBJ2-2, with 13 bases fitting TRBD2. The CDR3 loop spans 16 amino acids. V trimming: 4 bases; J trimming: 6 bases; junction bases outside the gene matches: 6. Germline CDR1 is SGHNT and CDR2 is YYREEE (reference sequence). CDR3 region: CASSPGTSGISGELFF. The CDR3 DNA sequence: TGTGCCAGCAGCCCAGGGACTAGCGGGATCTCCGGGGAGCTGTTTTTT.

The chain is built from TRBV6-6 and TRBJ1-1; no reliable D call. The CDR3 is 15 amino acids. Trimming left V 1 base short and J 0 bases short, with 9 bases between. Germline V CDR1 and CDR2: MNHNY, SVGAGI (reference sequence). CDR3: CASSYYQPVNTEAFF. CDR3 DNA sequence: TGTGCCAGCAGTTACTACCAGCCAGTGAACACTGAAGCTTTCTTT.

The chain links TRBV6-6 to TRBJ1-5, with a weak D call TRBD1 (5 bases). The CDR3 runs 15 residues. Deletions cut 7 bases from V and 2 bases from J, with 15 bases between. Germline CDR1 MNHNY, CDR2 SVGAGI (reference sequence). The CDR3 sequence is CASTKGALGNQPQHF. The CDR3 bases are TGTGCCAGCACCAAAGGGGCGTTGGGCAATCAGCCCCAGCATTTT.

This chain uses TRBV19 with TRBJ2-5, with a possible D match to TRBD1 (5 bases). Per germline, CDR1 LNHDA and CDR2 SQIVND (reference sequence). This CDR3 contains 15 residues. With 3 bases removed from V and 3 bases from J, the gap between germline ends came to 14 bases. In DNA form, the CDR3 reads TGTGCCAGTAGTATCCCTAAGGACACCGAAGAGACCCAGTACTTC. This sequence encodes CASSIPKDTEETQYF.

This sequence joins TRBV5-4 and TRBJ2-1, with 8 nucleotides matching TRBD2. CDR3 size: 15 residues. The germline gives CDR1 SGHNT, CDR2 YYREEE (reference sequence). With V trimmed by 4 bases and J by 3 bases, 6 bases remained unmatched. The CDR3 DNA reads TGTGCCAGCAGCCCAGCGGGAGAAATCTACAATGAGCAGTTCTTC. Amino acid sequence: CASSPAGEIYNEQFF.

The J gene is TRBJ2-7, the V gene TRBV6-1; D gene ambiguous. This CDR3 is built from 12 residues. Trimming stripped 4 bases from V and 7 bases from J, with 11 bases between. From germline, CDR1 is MNHNS and CDR2 SASEGT. The CDR3 sequence is CASSGGRSEQYF. The CDR3 DNA reads as TGTGCCAGCAGTGGGGGTAGGAGTGAGCAGTACTTC.

This clone was picked up one time. V usage is TRBV5-1 and J usage is TRBJ1-1; D not certain. The CDR3 covers 14 residues. The V gene lost 0 bases and the J gene lost 2 bases, with 8 bases spanning the gap. Germline CDR1 reads SGHRS; CDR2 reads YFSETQ. Here the CDR3 reads CASSLARQNTEAFF. CDR3 bases: TGCGCCAGCAGCTTGGCAAGGCAAAACACTGAAGCTTTCTTT.

V gene TRBV23-1 combines with J gene TRBJ2-1, with TRBD2 as a possible D gene (6 bases). TRBV23-1 is noted as an ORF with a role that remains uncertain. Trimming stripped 8 bases from V and 7 bases from J, with 21 bases between. The CDR3 is made up of 15 amino acids. CDR3 sequence: CASVGTFEGPNEQFF. Written as DNA, the CDR3 is TGCGCCAGCGTTGGGACTTTCGAGGGCCCTAATGAGCAGTTCTTC.

The CDR3 protein is CASSKSLLQGGSSGANVLTF. In DNA form, the CDR3 reads TGTGCCAGTAGTAAGTCCCTCCTTCAGGGGGGCAGCTCTGGGGCCAACGTCCTGACTTTC. The chain recombines TRBV19 with TRBJ2-6, with D possibly being TRBD1 (7 bases). Germline CDR1 LNHDA, CDR2 SQIVND (reference sequence). The CDR3 is 20 residues long. The V gene lost 4 bases and the J gene lost 0 bases, with 22 bases spanning the gap.

The rearrangement uses TRBV9 and TRBJ1-2; D remains ambiguous. This CDR3 has 11 residues. Germline CDR1 and CDR2: SGDLS and YYNGEE. Trimming left V 3 bases short and J 8 bases short, with 8 bases between. The CDR3 sequence is CASSDSGGYTF. The DNA for the CDR3 is TGTGCCAGCAGCGATTCCGGGGGCTACACCTTC.

The chain joins TRBV11-3 to TRBJ2-7; TRBD1 agrees at 8 bases. Trimming at V came to 1 base and at J to 3 bases, leaving 5 bases not matched to a gene. Germline lookup yields CDR1 SGHNT and CDR2 YENEEA. The CDR3 has 15 residues. CDR3 sequence (DNA): TGTGCCAGCAGCTTAGCCCCAGGGGGCAGCTACGAGCAGTACTTC. It yields the protein CASSLAPGGSYEQYF.

This clone has just one count. The chain uses TRBV11-3 and TRBJ2-2, with D possibly being TRBD1 (6 bases). Germline V gene data show CDR1 as SGHNT and CDR2 as YENEEA. There are 15 residues in the CDR3. V was clipped by 3 bases and J by 2 bases, with 10 bases between them. The CDR3 DNA reads as TGTGCCAGCAGCTTCGTCAGGGGAAACACCGGGGAGCTGTTTTTT. Amino acid sequence: CASSFVRGNTGELFF.

The rearrangement joins TRBV7-2 to TRBJ2-5, with D unresolved. The CDR3 loop spans 13 amino acids. Trimming took off 5 bases at V and 4 bases at J, with 11 bases between the two ends. The germline gives CDR1 SGHTA, CDR2 FQGNSA. The CDR3 region is CASSTAQLETQYF. DNA for the CDR3: TGTGCCAGCAGCACCGCCCAGCTAGAGACCCAGTACTTC.

This sequence joins TRBV5-1 and TRBJ2-7; D is ambiguous. This CDR3 has 11 amino acids. V lost 1 base and J 5 bases, leaving 4 bases between the germline ends. From germline, CDR1 is SGHRS and CDR2 YFSETQ. The CDR3 spells CASSLSHEQYF. CDR3 nucleotides: TGCGCCAGCAGCTTGAGCCACGAGCAGTACTTC.

The gene calls are TRBV4-1 and TRBJ1-5; D is uncertain. Trimming pared 1 base from V and 2 bases from J, leaving 3 bases between. The germline gives CDR1 MGHRA, CDR2 YSYEKL. The CDR3 runs 13 residues. CDR3 sequence (DNA): TGCGCCAGCAGCCAAGTAGGCAATCAGCCCCAGCATTTT. Encoded protein: CASSQVGNQPQHF.

The chain uses TRBV5-1 and TRBJ2-7, with TRBD2 matching over 11 bases. Germline CDR1 SGHRS, CDR2 YFSETQ. The V gene end was trimmed by 9 bases and the J gene end by 5 bases; junction bases not matched to a gene: 10. The CDR3 length is 14 residues. Here the CDR3 DNA reads TGCGCCAACACAGGACTAGCGGGCCACCACGAGCAGTACTTC. This encodes CANTGLAGHHEQYF.